Each of the 7 T cell receptor beta chains below was sequenced from the same sample in a study of cytomegalovirus exposure and HLA in healthy donors. The PCR made use of 60 Vbeta and 13 Jbeta primers. Method: immunoSEQ multiplex PCR; TCRdb's copy keeps in-frame clones and lacks some. The sample shows some 160,000 clones, around 73% of them seen only once. The source material was PBMCs. All receptors come from a male donor in good health and CMV-seronegative.

In the case of this clone: Additional DNA sequences in this sample encode the identical CDR3. The V call is TRBV21-1, the J call TRBJ1-6. TRBV21-1 is an annotated pseudogene. This CDR3 is 17 amino acids long. Here the CDR3 DNA reads TGTGCCAGGCGGGGACGGGGTGGGGTATCCTATAATTCACCCCTCCACTTT. Translated, it gives CARRGRGGVSYNSPLHF.

This clone has a handful of counts. This chain uses TRBV6-1 with TRBJ2-3; D unresolved. V lost 2 bases to trimming and J lost 2 bases, with 2 bases between them. Germline V lookup: CDR1 MNHNS, CDR2 SASEGT. This CDR3 spans 12 amino acids. The CDR3 here is CASSEYTDTQYF. CDR3 sequence (DNA): TGTGCCAGCAGTGAATACACAGATACGCAGTATTTT.

The chain combines TRBV6-5 with TRBJ2-7; D might be TRBD1 (5 bases). V lost 2 bases and J lost 3, with 17 bases in between. There are 16 residues in the CDR3. Germline V gene data show CDR1 as MNHEY and CDR2 as SVGAGI. For the CDR3, the DNA is TGTGCCAGCAGTTACGGTTTCGGCAGGGCTTTCTACGAGCAGTACTTC. Translation: CASSYGFGRAFYEQYF.

The rearrangement joins TRBV7-8 to TRBJ1-1, with TRBD1 matching over 9 bases. Germline-derived CDR1 and CDR2 are SGHVS and FQNEAQ. The CDR3 totals 14 residues. The V segment lost 1 base and the J segment 6 bases; nucleotides outside the gene matches: 3. CDR3 loop: CASSLVGTGPEAFF. The CDR3 bases are TGTGCCAGCAGCTTAGTGGGGACAGGGCCTGAAGCTTTCTTT.

The chain combines TRBV7-2 with TRBJ1-2; D not resolved. The V end lost 4 bases, the J end lost 2 bases, and 5 bases lay between the germline ends. Germline V lookup: CDR1 SGHTA, CDR2 FQGNSA. The CDR3 totals 12 residues. The CDR3 spells CASSSRNYGYTF. As DNA, the CDR3 is TGTGCCAGCAGCTCCAGAAACTATGGCTACACCTTC.

The J gene is TRBJ1-5, the V gene TRBV28; a weak D match, TRBD1 (5 bases). Germline values: CDR1 MDHEN, CDR2 SYDVKM. The CDR3 is 15 residues long. V lost 7 bases to trimming and J lost 3 bases, with 16 bases between them. CDR3 DNA sequence: TGTGCCAGCACTCCCACGGGCAGGGTCAATCAGCCCCAGCATTTT. Protein: CASTPTGRVNQPQHF.

The rearrangement joins TRBV4-3 to TRBJ2-7; D not certain. The germline V gene encodes CDR1 LGHNA and CDR2 YSLEER. Trimming pared 0 bases from V and 5 bases from J, leaving 8 bases between. The CDR3 runs to 13 residues. The CDR3 region is CASSQEIRDEQYF. In DNA, the CDR3 is TGCGCCAGCAGCCAAGAAATCCGCGACGAGCAGTACTTC.